This entry lists 6 T cell receptor beta chains sequenced from one sample in a study of blood T cells in healthy people across ages. Through a sample-barcoded 5' primer and a J-beta primer mix, a second PCR was run for roughly 7 to 11 cycles. TCRdb reanalysed the 5' RACE reads using MiXCR and keeps one entry per CDR3 protein. The sample contains 800,000 to 950,000 distinct CDR3 sequences, about 48% of which appear only once. Sequenced sample: blood. The receptors derive from a young man in good health.

This clonotype has a single count. A junction boundary mismatches the germline segment, possibly from a read error. The gene calls are TRBV7-2 and TRBJ2-3; 7 bases map to TRBD1. CDR1 SGHTA and CDR2 FQGNSA come from the germline V gene. The CDR3 runs to 14 residues. The CDR3: CASRSDRDTDTRYF. The CDR3 region has the DNA TGTGCCAGCAGATCAGACAGGGACACAGATACGCGGTATTTT.

V is TRBV5-1 and J is TRBJ2-5; D could derive from TRBD1 or TRBD2 (5 bases each). Germline CDR1 SGHRS, CDR2 YFSETQ. The CDR3 has 12 amino acids. Between the trimmed V and J ends, which lost 0 bases and 12 bases, there was a span of 12 bases. CDR3 region: CASSLERRGEYF. The CDR3 nucleotides are TGCGCCAGCAGCTTGGAGAGGAGAGGGGAGTACTTC.

This clonotype was observed a handful of times. This chain connects TRBV24-1 to TRBJ2-1, with 7 bases fitting TRBD1. The CDR3 extends over 13 amino acids. The V and J ends lost 6 bases and 5 bases, in that order; junction bases with no gene match: 3. Germline CDR1 and CDR2: KGHDR and SFDVKD. CDR3 coding DNA: TGTGCCACCAGTCGGGACAGCCACAATGAGCAGTTCTTC. Translating gives CATSRDSHNEQFF.

Notes on this clonotype: A much more abundant neighbour one base away suggests this may be a read error. The J gene is TRBJ2-7, the V gene TRBV3-1, with D perhaps TRBD2 (5 bases). The CDR3 runs 13 residues. Germline lookup yields CDR1 LGHDT and CDR2 YNNKEL (reference sequence). V lost 6 bases and J lost 2, with 11 bases in between. The chain's CDR3 is CASREAGTYEQYF. CDR3 bases: TGTGCCAGCAGGGAGGCAGGTACCTACGAGCAGTACTTC.

The rearrangement uses TRBV3-1 and TRBJ1-6; D unclear. Germline-derived CDR1 and CDR2 are LGHDT and YNNKEL (reference sequence). V was trimmed by 0 bases and J by 6 bases, leaving 12 bases between them. This CDR3 has 16 amino acids. Here the CDR3 reads CASSQESGRGNSPLHF. The CDR3 DNA is TGTGCCAGCAGCCAAGAAAGTGGGCGCGGTAATTCACCCCTCCACTTT.

V is TRBV11-2 and J is TRBJ1-4; D is perhaps TRBD1 (6 bases). The V end was cut by 5 bases, the J end by 3 bases, with 16 bases between. There are 16 residues in the CDR3. CDR1 SGHAT and CDR2 FQNNGV come from the germline V gene. The CDR3 sequence is CASSQRGGLANEKLFF. CDR3 bases: TGTGCCAGCAGCCAGCGGGGGGGCCTCGCTAATGAAAAACTGTTTTTT.